This T cell receptor beta chain was sequenced for a study of patients with pleural tuberculosis. MiXCR, run by TCRdb on the reads, gives a single entry per CDR3 protein. The table shows almost 30,000 distinct CDR3 sequences, with about a sixth occurring only once. Germline loops: CDR1 MNHEY, CDR2 SMNVEV (reference sequence). Unmatched junction bases numbered 7, after V lost 7 bases and J lost 0 bases. CDR3 length equals 15 residues. Sequenced: peripheral blood. V gene TRBV27 combines with J gene TRBJ1-1, with 8 bases fitting TRBD1. This TCR derives from a human donor with pleural tuberculosis. CDR3 residues: CASTDRAGMNTEAFF. In DNA form, the CDR3 reads TGTGCCAGCACGGACAGGGCAGGGATGAACACTGAAGCTTTCTTT.